The T cell receptor (beta chain) described here comes from a study of CD8 T cells in ankylosing spondylitis. This clonotype occurred many times. The antigen remains unidentified. It was by quantitative 5'-RACE with molecular barcodes that TCR beta libraries were made. MiXCR, applied by TCRdb to the 5' RACE reads, yields one record per CDR3 protein. The sample lists over 100,000 distinct CDR3 sequences; more than 9.5% were seen once. Study-level findings and limits: What appeared characteristic of ankylosing spondylitis blood was a TCR beta motif of fewer than ten highly homologous variants. Reactive arthritis synovial fluid and blood were previously reported to contain some motif variants.

With 0 bases removed from V and 0 bases from J, the gap between germline ends came to 9 bases. The CDR3 consists of 16 residues. Germline-derived CDR1 and CDR2 are SGHAT and FQNNGV. Sequenced material: blood, either unsorted or a sorted T cell fraction (not recorded which). The receptor was derived from a female donor with ankylosing spondylitis or in good health (not recorded which). The chain is built from TRBV11-2 and TRBJ1-3, with no clear D. CDR3 protein: CASSLDPPGSGNTIYF. CDR3 coding DNA: TGTGCCAGCAGCTTAGATCCTCCGGGCTCTGGAAACACCATATATTTT.